This T cell receptor (beta chain) derives from a study of beta chain features in type 1 diabetes. The wider study: Examined across all samples were around 110 million sorted cells. Study-wide results and caveats: Within the patient group, naive, central memory and Treg TCRB repertoires appeared more similar to each other than within healthy donors.

This clone has a handful of counts. What it binds is not known. As every portion of the isolated RNA was reverse transcribed, the sequencing read expressed TCRB transcripts. The study sequenced naive, central memory and regulatory T cell samples to an average of about 3.6 million reads. Profiling relied on immunoSEQ multiplex PCR, and the TCRdb table lists in-frame clones only, not all of them. The profile shows some 900,000 clones, 15% to 20% of them singletons. Purity exceeding 95% was reached by all sorted populations. The source is a woman aged 18-29 years in good health. Sequenced: naive CD4+ T cells from blood.

In nucleotides, the CDR3 is TGTGCCAGCAGACTTTGGACGGATCAGACCTATGGCTACACCTTC. This gives the protein CASRLWTDQTYGYTF. J is TRBJ1-2 and V is TRBV6-6, with D unclear. V was shortened by 6 bases and J by 4 bases, with 18 bases between the two germline ends. The CDR3 extends over 15 amino acids. The germline CDR1 and CDR2 sequences are MNHNY and SVGAGI (reference sequence).